This passage covers 20 T cell receptor beta chains from one sample sequenced in a study of post-analysis software for immune sequencing data. Their cognate antigens are unknown. Tagging with unique molecular identifiers was a feature of the TCR beta cDNA libraries. Using its own MiXCR run on the PCR reads, TCRdb lists one record per CDR3 protein. The sample lists 450,000 to 650,000 distinct CDR3 sequences; roughly 47% were seen once. Whole-study results and caveats: Relative to controls, patients had a few TRBV segments at higher frequency, with TRBV5-6, TRBV5-1 and TRBV20-1 among these.

Sequencing was carried out using blood. These receptor sequences come from a girl aged 5 to 17 with multiple sclerosis.

V usage is TRBV5-1 and J usage is TRBJ1-1; maybe TRBD1 (6 bases). This CDR3 comprises 12 residues. Trimming stripped 5 bases from V and 7 bases from J, with 12 bases between. CDR1 is SGHRS, CDR2 YFSETQ, per germline. CDR3 residues: CASRKDRFEAFF. CDR3 bases: TGCGCCAGCAGGAAGGACAGATTTGAAGCTTTCTTT.

The V gene is TRBV29-1, the J gene TRBJ2-1; TRBD2 matches 9 bases. The V gene's germline CDR1 is SQVTM and CDR2 ANQGSEA. The CDR3 runs 13 residues. V trimming: 6 bases; J trimming: 5 bases; junction bases outside the gene matches: 5. CDR3 sequence reads: CSVMTSGNNEQFF. CDR3 DNA sequence: TGCAGCGTAATGACTAGCGGTAACAATGAGCAGTTCTTC.

The genes are TRBV6-5 and TRBJ1-6; unclear D gene. Germline values: CDR1 MNHEY, CDR2 SVGAGI. The V and J ends lost 2 bases and 8 bases respectively, with 10 bases between them. The CDR3 sequence is 14 residues long. The CDR3 reads CASSYGRAYSPLHF. As DNA, the CDR3 is TGTGCCAGCAGTTACGGGCGGGCCTATTCACCCCTCCACTTT.

The chain couples TRBV14 to TRBJ1-6; D call uncertain. This CDR3 spans 14 amino acids. In germline, CDR1 is SGHDN, CDR2 FVKESK. Trimming cost V 1 base and J 9 bases, with 10 bases left between them. In nucleotides, the CDR3 is TGTGCCAGCAGCCAAGTGGCGGGAGCTTCACCCCTCCACTTT. It specifies CASSQVAGASPLHF.

In its sample, this clonotype was seen a few times. The V and J genes are TRBV12-3 or TRBV12-4 and TRBJ2-1; possibly TRBD2 for D (6 bases). Trimming took 8 bases from V and 6 from J, leaving 17 bases between them. The CDR3 loop spans 14 amino acids. The DNA of the CDR3 is TGTGCCAGCTTGATTCTAGCGTGGGGCAATGAGCAGTTCTTC. Translated, it gives CASLILAWGNEQFF.

The rearrangement uses TRBV7-9 and TRBJ1-1; D is unclear. Trimming pared 6 bases from V and 4 bases from J, leaving 12 bases between. Germline loops: CDR1 SEHNR, CDR2 FQNEAQ (reference sequence). The CDR3 covers 13 residues. This CDR3 reads CASRAGEVTEAFF. CDR3 nucleotide sequence: TGTGCCAGCAGAGCTGGTGAGGTCACTGAAGCTTTCTTT.

The chain combines TRBV11-2 with TRBJ2-3; no definite D call. The V end lost 0 bases, the J end lost 3 bases, and 4 bases lay between the germline ends. Germline V gene data show CDR1 as SGHAT and CDR2 as FQNNGV. The CDR3 extends over 13 amino acids. Here the CDR3 DNA reads TGTGCCAGCAGCTTAGATCCGACAGATACGCAGTATTTT. Residues: CASSLDPTDTQYF.

This clonotype has a handful of counts. V usage is TRBV6-1 and J usage is TRBJ2-1; no clear D. V was pared by 6 bases and J by 8 bases, with 11 bases between. From germline, CDR1 is MNHNS and CDR2 SASEGT. The CDR3 is 12 amino acids. The CDR3 DNA reads as TGTGCCAGCAGCCTCGCAAACCATGAGCAGTTCTTC. This codes for CASSLANHEQFF.

V usage is TRBV20-1 and J usage is TRBJ2-3; maybe TRBD2 (6 bases). Trimming cost V 5 bases and J 1 base, with 13 bases left between them. This CDR3 spans 14 amino acids. Germline CDR1 is DFQATT and CDR2 is SNEGSKA (reference sequence). CDR3 protein: CSAPGLPGTDTQYF. In DNA form, the CDR3 reads TGCAGTGCTCCGGGACTCCCGGGCACAGATACGCAGTATTTT.

V gene TRBV4-2 combines with J gene TRBJ2-7; 9 nucleotides align to TRBD1. CDR1 is LGHNA and CDR2 is YNFKEQ in the germline V gene. This CDR3 has 17 residues. The J segment lost 0 bases and the V segment lost 0 bases, leaving 6 bases of the junction unmatched. CDR3 DNA sequence: TGTGCCAGCAGCCAAGATCAACAGGGGGCCCTCTCCTACGAGCAGTACTTC. This encodes CASSQDQQGALSYEQYF.

Turning to this clonotype: An end of the junction differs from the germline gene, which may be a read error. This chain links TRBV5-1 with TRBJ2-4; TRBD2 aligns across 8 bases. The CDR3 runs to 11 residues. Germline assignment: CDR1 SGHRS and CDR2 YFSETQ. Written as DNA, the CDR3 is TGCGCTAGCAGGCTAGCGGGTGAGCAGTACTTC. It yields the protein CASRLAGEQYF.

The rearrangement uses TRBV20-1 and TRBJ1-4; D remains unclear. This CDR3 comprises 14 residues. Trimming shortened V by 0 bases and J by 7 bases, and 12 bases separated the two germline ends. Germline CDR1 DFQATT, CDR2 SNEGSKA (reference sequence). The CDR3 nucleotides are TGCAGTGCTAGAGACGGAACCGAGGGTGAAAAACTGTTTTTT. As protein: CSARDGTEGEKLFF.

The V and J genes are TRBV4-2 and TRBJ1-1; D is unclear. CDR3 length: 13 residues. The germline gives CDR1 LGHNA, CDR2 YNFKEQ. Trimming removed 0 bases from V and 6 bases from J, with 8 bases in between. DNA of the CDR3: TGTGCCAGCAGCCAAGAGGCAGATCCTGAAGCTTTCTTT. Its protein product is CASSQEADPEAFF.

This sequence joins TRBV4-1 and TRBJ2-3; D possibly corresponds to TRBD2 (5 bases). CDR3 length: 15 amino acids. Germline V lookup: CDR1 MGHRA, CDR2 YSYEKL. The V and J ends lost 0 bases and 4 bases respectively, with 11 bases between them. Here the CDR3 DNA reads TGCGCCAGCAGCCAAGATGAGACGGAGGCAGATACGCAGTATTTT. This translates into CASSQDETEADTQYF.

This chain connects TRBV12-3 or TRBV12-4 to TRBJ1-5; D call uncertain. Between the trimmed V and J ends, which lost 3 bases and 1 base, there was a span of 4 bases. CDR3 size: 13 residues. CDR3 DNA: TGTGCCAGCAGTTTCGAAAGCAATCAGCCCCAGCATTTT. This sequence encodes CASSFESNQPQHF.

This clonotype was seen only once. One end of the junction is discordant with germline, which a read error may explain. The V and J genes are TRBV12-3 or TRBV12-4 and TRBJ2-7; D may be TRBD2 (6 bases). The CDR3 is 14 residues long. The CDR3 DNA sequence: TGTGCCAGCAGGGGCGGGGTGAGCTCCTACGAGCAATACTTC. This sequence encodes CASRGGVSSYEQYF.

The J gene is TRBJ1-2, the V gene TRBV7-3; 7 bases are a match to TRBD1. Germline loops: CDR1 SGHTA, CDR2 FQGTGA. The V gene end was trimmed by 0 bases and the J gene end by 8 bases; junction bases not matched to a gene: 6. This CDR3 comprises 14 residues. CDR3 in amino acids: CASSLTATGKGYTF. DNA of the CDR3: TGTGCCAGCAGCTTAACCGCGACAGGGAAAGGCTACACCTTC.

CDR3 residues: CASSLEGASEAFF. CDR3 coding DNA: TGTGCCAGCAGTTTAGAGGGGGCCTCTGAAGCTTTCTTT. V is TRBV28 and J is TRBJ1-1, with 7 bases fitting TRBD1. Trimming at V came to 2 bases and at J to 6 bases, leaving 3 bases not matched to a gene. Germline values: CDR1 MDHEN, CDR2 SYDVKM. The CDR3 extends over 13 amino acids.

There are a few counts of this clonotype. The chain joins TRBV11-2 to TRBJ1-2; D gene unclear. From germline, CDR1 is SGHAT and CDR2 FQNNGV. Trimming took 0 bases from V and 8 from J, leaving 13 bases between them. The CDR3 has 14 amino acids. The CDR3 DNA follows: TGTGCCAGCAGCTTAGAACTCGGATATGGCGGCTACACCTTC. Encoded protein: CASSLELGYGGYTF.

The chain couples TRBV7-9 to TRBJ2-1; D is possibly TRBD2 (6 bases). This CDR3 is built from 17 residues. CDR1 SEHNR and CDR2 FQNEAQ come from the germline V gene (reference sequence). With 1 base removed from V and 5 bases from J, the gap between germline ends came to 18 bases. The DNA for the CDR3 is TGTGCCAGCAGCTTAGGTCCCCAGCGCTGGGAGGACAATGAGCAGTTCTTC. Its protein is CASSLGPQRWEDNEQFF.